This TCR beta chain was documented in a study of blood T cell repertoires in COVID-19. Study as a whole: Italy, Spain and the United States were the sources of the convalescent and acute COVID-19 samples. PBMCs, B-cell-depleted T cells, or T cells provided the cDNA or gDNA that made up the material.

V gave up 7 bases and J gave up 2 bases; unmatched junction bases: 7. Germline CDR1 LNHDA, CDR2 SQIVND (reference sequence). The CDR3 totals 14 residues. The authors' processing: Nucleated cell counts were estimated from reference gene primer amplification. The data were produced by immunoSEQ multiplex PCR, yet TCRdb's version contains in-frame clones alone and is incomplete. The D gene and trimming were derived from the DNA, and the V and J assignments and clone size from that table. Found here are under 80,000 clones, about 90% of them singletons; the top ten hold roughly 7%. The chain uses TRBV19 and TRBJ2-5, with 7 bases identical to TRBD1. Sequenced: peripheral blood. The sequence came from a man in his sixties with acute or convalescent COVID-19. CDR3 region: CASNPGQRQETQYF. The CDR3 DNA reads TGTGCCAGTAACCCGGGACAGAGACAAGAGACCCAGTACTTC.